The 30 T cell receptor beta chains listed next were all sequenced from one sample in a study of blood T cell repertoires in COVID-19. Method: immunoSEQ multiplex PCR; TCRdb's copy keeps in-frame clones and lacks some. Among 100,000 to 150,000 clones listed, about 86% were seen once. The sequenced sample consisted of PBMCs or T cells enriched from blood (not recorded which). The receptor source for this set is a woman aged 45-65 years who had recovered from COVID-19.

This clone was seen once. The chain links TRBV29-1 to TRBJ2-3; D is possibly TRBD2 (5 bases). V gave up 3 bases and J gave up 2 bases, with 12 bases separating them. CDR1 SQVTM and CDR2 ANQGSEA come from the germline V gene. The CDR3 runs 14 residues. In DNA, the CDR3 is TGCAGCGTTGACGCGGGCCCCAACACAGATACGCAGTATTTT. This translates into CSVDAGPNTDTQYF.

The V and J genes are TRBV2 and TRBJ2-5; 10 bases agree with TRBD2. The CDR3 is 16 residues long. J lost 3 bases, V lost 5 bases, and 9 bases had no gene match. Germline loops: CDR1 SNHLY, CDR2 FYNNEI. The CDR3 is CASSPAQLAGEETQYF. The CDR3 nucleotides are TGTGCCAGCAGTCCCGCCCAGCTAGCGGGGGAAGAGACCCAGTACTTC.

This clone was counted between two and nine times. This rearrangement joins TRBV28 to TRBJ1-2, with 7 bases identical to TRBD1. The trim removed 4 bases at V and 0 bases at J, leaving 5 bases unmatched. This CDR3 is 15 amino acids long. Germline CDR1 reads MDHEN; CDR2 reads SYDVKM. In nucleotides, the CDR3 is TGTGCCAGCAGTTCAGGGGGGAAAGCTAACTATGGCTACACCTTC. Its translation is CASSSGGKANYGYTF.

The chain couples TRBV5-1 to TRBJ2-5; 9 positions match TRBD1. After removal of 0 bases from V and 7 bases from J, the junction contained 7 bases not matched to a gene. This CDR3 has 15 residues. CDR1 and CDR2 from the germline V gene are SGHRS and YFSETQ. The CDR3 DNA reads TGCGCCAGCAGCTTGGGGGACAGGGAACGGGCGACCCAGTACTTC. Translation: CASSLGDRERATQYF.

The chain links TRBV11-3 to TRBJ2-1, with 7 bases aligning to TRBD2. This CDR3 region has 14 residues. V shed 1 base, J shed 5 bases, and the junction held 2 bases outside the gene matches. In germline, CDR1 is SGHNT, CDR2 YENEEA. DNA for the CDR3: TGTGCCAGCAGCTTAGCGGGGGGAAACAATGAGCAGTTCTTC. This sequence encodes CASSLAGGNNEQFF.

The chain employs TRBV19 and TRBJ2-1; 11 positions match TRBD2. The junction had 13 bases not matched to a gene; V was cut back by 10 bases and J by 8 bases. Germline V gene sequence: CDR1 LNHDA, CDR2 SQIVND (reference sequence). The CDR3 runs 15 residues. The CDR3, as DNA: TGTGCCACCGTAGCGGGGGGGCCTGGTGGGGATGAGCAGTTCTTC. Its protein is CATVAGGPGGDEQFF. The full variable domain, with the rest looked up from reference TRBV19 and TRBJ2-1, is DGGITQSPKYLFRKEGQNVTLSCEQNLNHDAMYWYRQDPGQGLRLIYYSQIVNDFQKGDIAEGYSVSREKKESFPLTVTSAQKNPTAFYLCATVAGGPGGDEQFFGPGTRLTVL.

This sequence joins TRBV7-9 and TRBJ2-7, with TRBD1 matching 7 bases. This CDR3 has 15 residues. V was clipped by 5 bases and J by 2 bases; unmatched bases: 9. In germline, CDR1 is SEHNR, CDR2 FQNEAQ (reference sequence). In nucleotides, the CDR3 is TGTGCCAGCAGCCCCCCGGACAGGTACACCTACGAGCAGTACTTC. Protein product: CASSPPDRYTYEQYF.

The chain links TRBV18 to TRBJ1-2; 7 bases line up with TRBD1. This CDR3 is 17 amino acids long. Germline CDR1 and CDR2: KGHSH and LQKENI. Unmatched junction bases numbered 10, after V lost 3 bases and J lost 0 bases. CDR3 sequence reads: CASSPGNTGVANYGYTF. The DNA for the CDR3 is TGTGCCAGCTCACCCGGAAACACAGGGGTAGCTAACTATGGCTACACCTTC.

The V gene is TRBV5-1, the J gene TRBJ2-3; perhaps TRBD2 as D (6 bases). The germline V gene encodes CDR1 SGHRS and CDR2 YFSETQ. Trimming took 0 bases from V and 2 from J, leaving 19 bases between them. CDR3 length: 18 residues. CDR3 DNA: TGCGCCAGCAGCTTGGACCTCCAGGCGGGGATCTTCACAGATACGCAGTATTTT. This encodes CASSLDLQAGIFTDTQYF.

The CDR3 bases are TGCGCCAGCAGCACCCCAGGGGGCAGTCAGCCCCAGCATTTT. Residues: CASSTPGGSQPQHF. The chain carries TRBV4-1 and TRBJ1-5; 8 nucleotides align to TRBD1. The CDR3 contains 14 residues. V shed 5 bases and J 6 bases; nucleotides not matched to a gene: 6. In germline, CDR1 is MGHRA, CDR2 YSYEKL.

The rearrangement links TRBV3-1 (or the pseudogene TRBV3-2) to TRBJ2-5; 10 bases fit TRBD1. The CDR3 consists of 20 residues. J gave up 2 bases and V 4 bases, and 19 bases lay outside the gene matches. Germline CDR1 and CDR2: LGHDT and YNNKEL (reference sequence). The CDR3 nucleotides are TGTGCCAGCAGCCCCAAAGGCTGGGACAGGGGAAGGAGTAGACAAGAGACCCAGTACTTC. Translated, it gives CASSPKGWDRGRSRQETQYF.

The chain joins TRBV11-3 to TRBJ2-5; perhaps TRBD2 as D (6 bases). Trimming removed 5 bases from V and 0 bases from J, with 13 bases in between. The germline V gene has CDR1 SGHNT and CDR2 YENEEA. The CDR3 totals 15 residues. The CDR3 DNA reads TGTGCCAGCAGCCGTCGGGGGAACCACCAAGAGACCCAGTACTTC. It codes for CASSRRGNHQETQYF.

The chain carries TRBV9 and TRBJ2-7, with a tentative D call TRBD1 (6 bases). Germline CDR1 reads SGDLS; CDR2 reads YYNGEE. The CDR3 has 13 residues. V dropped 8 bases and J dropped 5 bases, with 17 bases sitting between them. For the CDR3, the DNA is TGTGCCAGTTGTGGACAGACTTGTCACGAGCAGTACTTC. This gives the protein CASCGQTCHEQYF.

V usage is TRBV13 and J usage is TRBJ2-5; 10 bases line up with TRBD2. The V and J ends lost 5 bases and 3 bases, in that order; junction bases with no gene match: 12. Germline loops: CDR1 PRHDT, CDR2 FYEKMQ (reference sequence). The CDR3 length is 17 residues. CDR3 nucleotides: TGTGCCAGCAGCCGGCCCCCAGCGGGGGGGAAGAAAGAGACCCAGTACTTC. Translated, it gives CASSRPPAGGKKETQYF.

The J gene is TRBJ2-5, the V gene TRBV11-2; TRBD2 matches at 7 bases. Germline assignment: CDR1 SGHAT and CDR2 FQNNGV. This CDR3 has 15 amino acids. J lost 4 bases, V lost 1 base, and 6 bases had no gene match. The chain's CDR3 is CASSLAGGLRETQYF. DNA for the CDR3: TGTGCCAGCAGCTTAGCGGGGGGACTGAGAGAGACCCAGTACTTC.

V gene TRBV9 combines with J gene TRBJ2-1; no clear D gene. Germline V gene lookup returns CDR1 SGDLS and CDR2 YYNGEE. The CDR3 consists of 11 residues. V was pared by 4 bases and J by 6 bases, with 5 bases between. The CDR3 protein is CASSPSNEQFF. The CDR3 DNA follows: TGTGCCAGCAGCCCGAGCAATGAGCAGTTCTTC.

The V and J genes are TRBV12-3 or TRBV12-4 and TRBJ2-1; D remains ambiguous. The V gene lost 5 bases and the J gene lost 7 bases, with 9 bases spanning the gap. This CDR3 spans 12 amino acids. For the CDR3, the DNA is TGTGCCAGCAGTCTTGACTTGAATGAGCAGTTCTTC. Translation: CASSLDLNEQFF.

The chain has TRBV3-1 (or the pseudogene TRBV3-2) and TRBJ2-6, with TRBD1 identical over 8 bases. Germline lookup yields CDR1 LGHDT and CDR2 YNNKEL (reference sequence). With V trimmed by 4 bases and J by 4 bases, 3 bases remained unmatched. There are 15 residues in the CDR3. The CDR3 reads CASSRTGTGANVLTF. For the CDR3, the DNA is TGTGCCAGCAGCCGGACAGGGACGGGGGCCAACGTCCTGACTTTC.

V gene TRBV28 combines with J gene TRBJ1-5; no clear D gene. The CDR3 sequence is 13 residues long. The germline V and J ends were trimmed by 7 bases and 0 bases, with 7 bases remaining between them. CDR1 is MDHEN and CDR2 is SYDVKM in the germline V gene. CDR3 bases: TGTGCCAGCACCGGGTCTAGCAATCAGCCCCAGCATTTT. Residues: CASTGSSNQPQHF.

The chain links TRBV3-1 (or the pseudogene TRBV3-2) to TRBJ1-1; D uncertain. The CDR3 is 13 residues long. CDR1 is LGHDT and CDR2 is YNNKEL in the germline V gene (reference sequence). Trimming stripped 1 base from V and 5 bases from J, with 8 bases between. The CDR3 is CASSQGRRTEAFF. In DNA form, the CDR3 reads TGTGCCAGCAGCCAAGGACGGCGGACTGAAGCTTTCTTT.

The gene calls are TRBV7-2 and TRBJ2-7, with a tentative D call TRBD2 (5 bases). V shed 2 bases and J shed 5 bases, with 16 bases lying between them. There are 15 residues in the CDR3. Germline CDR1 reads SGHTA; CDR2 reads FQGNSA. CDR3 protein: CASSLFGLAPNEQYF. For the CDR3, the DNA is TGTGCCAGCAGCTTATTCGGGCTAGCACCCAACGAGCAGTACTTC.

There are a few counts of this clone. This sequence joins TRBV21-1 and TRBJ1-1; the tabulated D call, TRBD1, remains unverified against the DNA. TRBV21-1 is marked as a pseudogene. This CDR3 region has 16 residues. For the CDR3, the DNA is TGTGCCAGCAGCAAAGCGGGCAGGGGGCCAAGTACTGAAGCTTTCTTT. Translation: CASSKAGRGPSTEAFF.

The rearrangement joins TRBV9 to TRBJ2-5; D not resolved. The CDR3 is 14 residues long. Germline assignment: CDR1 SGDLS and CDR2 YYNGEE. V lost 0 bases and J lost 5, with 11 bases in between. The CDR3 reads CASSVGLGKETQYF. The CDR3 DNA sequence: TGTGCCAGCAGCGTAGGACTGGGTAAGGAGACCCAGTACTTC.

This clone occurred once. The V call is TRBV7-3, the J call TRBJ2-1; TRBD1 is a possible D gene (6 bases). Germline CDR1 SGHTA, CDR2 FQGTGA. V gave up 5 bases and J gave up 2 bases, with 10 bases separating them. This CDR3 is 14 amino acids long. In DNA form, the CDR3 reads TGTGCCAGCAGCCCCCCAGGGGCCTACAATGAGCAGTTCTTC. This translates into CASSPPGAYNEQFF.

As to this clone: Other DNA sequences from this sample encode an identical CDR3 as well. The rearrangement uses TRBV18 and TRBJ1-2; 7 bases are shared with TRBD1. CDR3 length: 13 amino acids. The germline V gene encodes CDR1 KGHSH and CDR2 LQKENI. V dropped 3 bases and J dropped 3; count of bases not matched to a gene: 1. The CDR3 bases are TGTGCCAGCTCACCTGACAGGGACTATGGCTACACCTTC. Translating it yields CASSPDRDYGYTF.

J is TRBJ2-1 and V is TRBV7-3, with D perhaps matching TRBD1 (5 bases). In germline, CDR1 is SGHTA, CDR2 FQGTGA. The V and J ends lost 5 bases and 3 bases respectively, with 11 bases between them. The CDR3 length is 14 residues. This chain's CDR3 is CASSPDRFYNEQFF. The CDR3, as DNA: TGTGCCAGCAGCCCCGACAGATTCTACAATGAGCAGTTCTTC.

V is TRBV18 and J is TRBJ2-1; D perhaps matches TRBD1 (6 bases). The germline CDR1 and CDR2 sequences are KGHSH and LQKENI. The CDR3 spans 12 residues. V lost 6 bases, J lost 9 bases, and 12 bases lay in between. The CDR3 sequence: CASSPETGEQFF. The CDR3 region has the DNA TGTGCCAGCTCCCCAGAGACAGGTGAGCAGTTCTTC.

The rearrangement joins TRBV2 to TRBJ2-4; TRBD1 aligns across 8 bases. The germline gives CDR1 SNHLY, CDR2 FYNNEI. The CDR3 runs 14 residues. With 4 bases clipped from V and 5 bases from J, the junction kept 4 bases outside the gene matches. The chain's CDR3 is CASSVDRGQNIQYF. In DNA, the CDR3 is TGTGCCAGCAGTGTTGACAGGGGCCAAAACATTCAGTACTTC.

The genes are TRBV19 and TRBJ2-1, with 9 bases that match TRBD2. The CDR3 is 17 residues long. The ends lost 7 bases at V and 5 bases at J; junction bases unmatched: 15. Germline CDR1 and CDR2: LNHDA and SQIVND (reference sequence). For the CDR3, the DNA is TGTGCCAGTACCCAAGGCCGAGCGGGGGGAAAGCACAATGAGCAGTTCTTC. Protein product: CASTQGRAGGKHNEQFF.

There are a few counts of this clone. This sequence joins TRBV28 and TRBJ2-7; the D is unclear. The CDR3 length is 15 residues. Germline-derived CDR1 and CDR2 are MDHEN and SYDVKM. V was cut by 4 bases and J by 0 bases, with 13 bases left in between. CDR3 DNA: TGTGCCAGCAGTTCCCCAGGTACCTCCTCCTACGAGCAGTACTTC. This encodes CASSSPGTSSYEQYF.